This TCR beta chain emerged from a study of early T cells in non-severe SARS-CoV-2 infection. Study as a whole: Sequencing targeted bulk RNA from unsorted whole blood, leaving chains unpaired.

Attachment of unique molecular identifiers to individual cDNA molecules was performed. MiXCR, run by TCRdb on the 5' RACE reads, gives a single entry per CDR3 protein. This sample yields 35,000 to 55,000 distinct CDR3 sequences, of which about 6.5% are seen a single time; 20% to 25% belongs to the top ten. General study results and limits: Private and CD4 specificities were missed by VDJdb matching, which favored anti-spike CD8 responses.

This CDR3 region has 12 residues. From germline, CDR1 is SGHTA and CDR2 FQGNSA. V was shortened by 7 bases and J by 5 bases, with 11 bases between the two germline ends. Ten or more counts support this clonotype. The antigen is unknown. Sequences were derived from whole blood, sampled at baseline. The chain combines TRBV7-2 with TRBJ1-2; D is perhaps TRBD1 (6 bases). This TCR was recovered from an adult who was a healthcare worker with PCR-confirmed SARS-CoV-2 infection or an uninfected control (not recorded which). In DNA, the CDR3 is TGTGCCAGCAAAAGGGGGTTTTATGGCTACACCTTC. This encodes CASKRGFYGYTF.